The 24 T cell receptor beta chains given below trace back to one sample, sequenced in a study of blood T cell repertoires in COVID-19. TCRdb's copy holds only in-frame clones and misses some; the assay was immunoSEQ multiplex PCR. The sample comprises 52,000 or so clones, about four fifths of which are singletons, and roughly 5.8% rests with the top ten. Sequencing was performed on peripheral blood. The receptors stem from a human donor in a cohort sampled during active or convalescent COVID-19.

This chain uses TRBV7-2 with TRBJ2-2, with TRBD1 as a possible D gene (5 bases). This CDR3 contains 11 residues. The V gene lost 3 bases and the J gene lost 9 bases, with 5 bases spanning the gap. From germline, CDR1 is SGHTA and CDR2 FQGNSA. CDR3: CASSLDRELFF. For the CDR3, the DNA is TGTGCCAGCAGCTTGGACAGGGAGCTGTTTTTT.

The chain carries TRBV7-9 and TRBJ2-2, with 9 bases fitting TRBD1. The germline CDR1 and CDR2 sequences are SEHNR and FQNEAQ (reference sequence). Losses at the gene ends were 4 bases for V and 6 bases for J; bases not matched to a gene: 6. CDR3 length: 15 amino acids. The CDR3 loop is CASSSPGTGSGELFF. The CDR3 region has the DNA TGTGCCAGCAGCTCCCCCGGGACAGGGTCCGGGGAGCTGTTTTTT.

The sample holds one count of this clone. The V call is TRBV25-1, the J call TRBJ2-3, with D tentatively TRBD2 (5 bases). The CDR3 covers 14 residues. Deletions cut 2 bases from V and 5 bases from J, with 11 bases between. CDR1 is MGHDK and CDR2 is SYGVNS in the germline V gene. The CDR3 protein is CASSEGGPQDTQYF. DNA of the CDR3: TGTGCCAGCAGTGAAGGAGGTCCCCAAGATACGCAGTATTTT.

This clone was counted a few times. The V and J genes are TRBV5-1 and TRBJ1-4, with D perhaps TRBD1 (5 bases). The CDR3 covers 13 residues. V was clipped by 4 bases and J by 11 bases, with 15 bases between them. CDR1 is SGHRS, CDR2 YFSETQ, per germline. The CDR3 spells CASSPSGVLKLFF. CDR3 in DNA: TGCGCCAGCAGCCCCTCGGGGGTTTTGAAACTGTTTTTT.

This clone appeared a single time. Here the CDR3 reads CASSHGTDRAGQAFF. CDR3 coding DNA: TGCGCCAGCAGCCACGGAACGGACAGGGCCGGGCAAGCTTTCTTT. V and J are TRBV4-1 and TRBJ1-1; 8 bases align to TRBD1. V shed 3 bases, J shed 9 bases, and the junction held 12 bases outside the gene matches. Germline V gene sequence: CDR1 MGHRA, CDR2 YSYEKL. The CDR3 sequence is 15 residues long.

The rearrangement uses TRBV6-5 and TRBJ2-3; D may be TRBD1 (5 bases). The CDR3 consists of 13 residues. With 2 bases removed from V and 3 bases from J, the gap between germline ends came to 6 bases. Germline CDR1 and CDR2: MNHEY and SVGAGI. The CDR3 DNA follows: TGTGCCAGCAGTTACCCAGGGACAGATACGCAGTATTTT. Its protein is CASSYPGTDTQYF.

The chain is built from TRBV7-6 and TRBJ2-3; unclear D gene. The CDR3 covers 16 residues. Trimming took 5 bases from V and 2 from J, leaving 17 bases between them. From germline, CDR1 is SGHVS and CDR2 FNYEAQ. The CDR3 protein is CASSPSNSLITDTQYF. The CDR3 coding sequence is TGTGCCAGCAGCCCGTCAAATAGCCTTATCACAGATACGCAGTATTTT.

V gene TRBV25-1 combines with J gene TRBJ2-7; possibly TRBD1 for D (6 bases). V was clipped by 1 base and J by 0 bases, with 13 bases between them. CDR3 length equals 16 residues. Germline V gives CDR1 MGHDK, CDR2 SYGVNS. CDR3 sequence: CASSESTGYSSYEQYF. The CDR3 DNA sequence: TGTGCCAGCAGTGAATCGACAGGTTACAGCTCCTACGAGCAGTACTTC.

The CDR3: CASRSDRVNTEAFF. The CDR3, as DNA: TGTGCCAGCAGGTCCGACAGGGTGAACACTGAAGCTTTCTTT. The chain recombines TRBV11-2 with TRBJ1-1, with TRBD1 identical over 7 bases. The CDR3 spans 14 residues. Germline values: CDR1 SGHAT, CDR2 FQNNGV. V was clipped by 6 bases and J by 0 bases; unmatched bases: 4.

The chain recombines TRBV5-6 with TRBJ2-5, with D tentatively TRBD1 (6 bases). Deletions cut 4 bases from V and 0 bases from J, with 7 bases between. This CDR3 comprises 13 residues. Germline V gene lookup returns CDR1 SGHDT and CDR2 YYEEEE. The CDR3 nucleotides read TGTGCCAGCAGCAGGACAGACCAAGAGACCCAGTACTTC. Its translation: CASSRTDQETQYF.

Only a few counts were recorded for this clone. The chain employs TRBV6-5 and TRBJ2-2, with 8 positions matching TRBD1. After removal of 4 bases from V and 3 bases from J, the junction contained 4 bases not matched to a gene. Per the germline V gene, CDR1 is MNHEY and CDR2 is SVGAGI. The CDR3 loop spans 15 amino acids. CDR3 sequence: CASSSQGGDTGELFF. The CDR3, as DNA: TGTGCCAGCAGTTCACAGGGGGGTGACACCGGGGAGCTGTTTTTT.

This rearrangement joins TRBV5-4 to TRBJ2-5, with 7 bases lining up with TRBD2. The CDR3 spans 15 residues. Germline CDR1 SGHNT, CDR2 YYREEE (reference sequence). The ends lost 4 bases at V and 2 bases at J; junction bases unmatched: 8. Here the CDR3 DNA reads TGTGCCAGCAGCACGCCTAGCGGAAGTCAAGAGACCCAGTACTTC. Its translation is CASSTPSGSQETQYF.

The chain combines TRBV5-5 with TRBJ2-3, with 11 bases lining up with TRBD2. Germline CDR1 SGHKS, CDR2 YYEKEE (reference sequence). The ends lost 4 bases at V and 3 bases at J; junction bases unmatched: 13. The CDR3 runs to 18 residues. The CDR3: CASSPTSGGVRLTDTQYF. The DNA of the CDR3 is TGTGCCAGCAGCCCTACTAGCGGGGGCGTACGCCTGACAGATACGCAGTATTTT.

This chain links TRBV19 with TRBJ1-1; 10 positions agree with TRBD1. CDR3 length: 15 residues. The junction had 6 bases not matched to a gene; V was cut back by 4 bases and J by 4 bases. Germline V gene data show CDR1 as LNHDA and CDR2 as SQIVND (reference sequence). CDR3 in amino acids: CASSTRQGAGTEAFF. In nucleotides, the CDR3 is TGTGCCAGTAGTACCAGACAGGGGGCGGGCACTGAAGCTTTCTTT.

The chain links TRBV12-5 to TRBJ1-5; TRBD1 might be the D (5 bases). The CDR3 covers 16 residues. The germline V and J ends were trimmed by 2 bases and 2 bases, with 13 bases remaining between them. Germline lookup yields CDR1 LGHNT and CDR2 FRNRAP. CDR3 DNA sequence: TGTGCTAGTGGTTTGCCGACGTCCAGGGGCAATCAGCCCCAGCATTTT. Encoded protein: CASGLPTSRGNQPQHF.

The gene calls are TRBV27 and TRBJ1-1; the D gene is possibly TRBD1 (6 bases). Trimming took off 6 bases at V and 7 bases at J, with 21 bases between the two ends. The CDR3 runs to 15 residues. Germline loops: CDR1 MNHEY, CDR2 SMNVEV (reference sequence). The CDR3 sequence: CASSREGRDIREAFF. In nucleotides, the CDR3 is TGTGCCAGCAGCCGAGAAGGCCGGGACATCCGTGAAGCTTTCTTT.

The chain is built from TRBV5-1 and TRBJ2-5, with 10 nucleotides matching TRBD1. CDR3 length equals 16 residues. Germline loops: CDR1 SGHRS, CDR2 YFSETQ. With V trimmed by 3 bases and J by 8 bases, 13 bases remained unmatched. This CDR3 reads CASSSNPGQGKETQYF. DNA of the CDR3: TGCGCCAGCAGCTCTAACCCGGGACAGGGGAAGGAAACCCAGTACTTC.

The chain combines TRBV19 with TRBJ1-1; 12 positions match TRBD1. The length of the CDR3 is 16 residues. Germline V gene data show CDR1 as LNHDA and CDR2 as SQIVND (reference sequence). The ends lost 7 bases at V and 7 bases at J; junction bases unmatched: 13. CDR3 in DNA: TGTGCCAGTACACCCAGGGACAGGGGGCGAGAGGGTGAAGCTTTCTTT. Protein product: CASTPRDRGREGEAFF. The full variable domain, rest sourced from reference TRBV19 and TRBJ1-1, is DGGITQSPKYLFRKEGQNVTLSCEQNLNHDAMYWYRQDPGQGLRLIYYSQIVNDFQKGDIAEGYSVSREKKESFPLTVTSAQKNPTAFYLCASTPRDRGREGEAFFGQGTRLTVV.

This chain uses TRBV7-2 with TRBJ1-5; D remains ambiguous. The V end was cut by 1 base, the J end by 0 bases, with 7 bases between. The CDR3 is made up of 15 amino acids. Germline CDR1 reads SGHTA; CDR2 reads FQGNSA. CDR3 DNA: TGTGCCAGCAGCTTAGGCGGATTTAGCAATCAGCCCCAGCATTTT. This encodes CASSLGGFSNQPQHF.

The genes are TRBV6-5 and TRBJ1-5, with a weak D call TRBD1 (5 bases). Germline V gives CDR1 MNHEY, CDR2 SVGAGI. CDR3 length equals 14 residues. V gave up 6 bases and J gave up 5 bases, with 14 bases separating them. CDR3 residues: CASRQIWGDQPQHF. CDR3 coding DNA: TGTGCCAGCAGGCAAATTTGGGGGGATCAGCCCCAGCATTTT.

J is TRBJ2-7 and V is TRBV7-2; 9 bases fit TRBD2. Germline V lookup: CDR1 SGHTA, CDR2 FQGNSA. The CDR3 sequence is 15 residues long. V lost 3 bases and J lost 6; bases outside the gene matches: 9. This chain's CDR3 is CASSFQRGAQPEQYF. Here the CDR3 DNA reads TGTGCCAGCAGCTTCCAGCGGGGGGCCCAGCCCGAGCAGTACTTC.

The chain carries TRBV11-2 and TRBJ2-5; 9 bases map to TRBD1. CDR3 size: 14 residues. The junction had 5 bases not matched to a gene; V was cut back by 5 bases and J by 4 bases. Germline V CDR1 and CDR2: SGHAT, FQNNGV. The CDR3 DNA reads TGTGCCAGCAGCCCCGGGACAGGGCCAGAGACCCAGTACTTC. Protein product: CASSPGTGPETQYF.

This clone was seen more than once but under ten times. The chain uses TRBV12-3 or TRBV12-4 and TRBJ1-4; D gene uncertain. V lost 3 bases and J 8 bases, leaving 7 bases between the germline ends. The CDR3 length is 12 residues. CDR3 coding DNA: TGTGCCAGCAGTTTGCGGCCAGAAAAACTGTTTTTT. It yields the protein CASSLRPEKLFF.

This chain uses TRBV4-3 with TRBJ1-2; no clear D. V shed 0 bases and J shed 1 base, with 9 bases lying between them. CDR3 length: 15 amino acids. Germline V gene data show CDR1 as LGHNA and CDR2 as YSLEER. The CDR3 nucleotides read TGCGCCAGCAGCCAAGAACTTGCGGATAACTATGGCTACACCTTC. It encodes CASSQELADNYGYTF.